This T cell receptor (beta chain) was observed in a study of cytomegalovirus exposure and HLA in healthy donors. Study-wide findings and caveats: Overall, roughly 170 TCR beta chains were annotated as cytomegalovirus-associated. The study found most TCR sequences rare, yet found some public TCRs in many donors. Reports described diagnosis of cytomegalovirus status by the classifier as highly specific and sensitive.

The donors were part of the validation cohort, which consisted of roughly 120 subjects and was separate from the first cohort of 600 to 850 subjects. Sequencing used immunoSEQ multiplex PCR; TCRdb keeps in-frame clones, though not all of them. Among under 110,000 clones listed, 88% were seen once. For this clone: What it binds is unknown.

This CDR3 is 13 amino acids long. The germline V and J ends were trimmed by 5 bases and 6 bases, with 14 bases remaining between them. The germline CDR1 and CDR2 sequences are MNHNY and SVGAGI (reference sequence). The clonotype originates from a woman between 18 and 30 years old in good health and CMV-seropositive. The rearrangement links TRBV6-6 to TRBJ2-7, with D perhaps matching TRBD2 (5 bases). The sequenced material came from PBMCs. The CDR3 protein is CASSPDGSSEQYF. CDR3 nucleotide sequence: TGTGCCAGCAGTCCGGATGGGAGCAGCGAGCAGTACTTC.